This T cell receptor (beta chain) was identified in a study of Ad26.COV2.S vaccination and SARS-CoV-2 variants. Study summary: This donor came from the COV1001 trial of Ad26.COV2.S. Once or twice, 56 days apart, Ad26.COV2.S was delivered intramuscularly.

The protocol was immunoSEQ multiplex PCR, while the TCRdb copy is restricted to in-frame clones and leaves out a portion. The repertoire has around 450,000 clones, roughly 87% of them found once; the top ten carry over 2%. Study-wide findings and caveats: Assessments of TCR breadth and depth may have underestimated the total T cell responses.

Treatment of the sample: about 20 received Ad26.COV2.S at low or high dose, single or two shots; 5 received placebo; per-sample allocation not given. Day 63 after the first injection of vaccine or placebo was the sampling time. Regarding this clone: The target antigen is unknown.

The specimen comprised peripheral blood, sampled in a trial of Ad26.COV2.S vaccine versus placebo. The TCR originated in a person between 18 and 59 years old who received the Ad26.COV2.S COVID-19 vaccine or a placebo.

Written as DNA, the CDR3 is TGTGCCAGCAGCCCGAACCACCAGCCCCAGCATTTT. Its protein product is CASSPNHQPQHF. V is TRBV12-3 or TRBV12-4 and J is TRBJ1-5; unclear D gene. V was cut by 6 bases and J by 7 bases, with 10 bases left in between. The CDR3 is 12 amino acids.